A single sample gave rise to the 6 T cell receptor beta chains below, sequenced in a study of blood T cell repertoires in COVID-19. Only in-frame clones appear in the TCRdb table, and some are missing; sequencing was by immunoSEQ multiplex PCR. Found here are about 60,000 clones, about 88% of them singletons; the top ten hold 3.5% to 4%. Sequencing was done on a sample of peripheral blood. All receptors derive from a man in his 70s with acute or convalescent COVID-19.

The chain combines TRBV14 with TRBJ2-7, with 7 bases fitting TRBD2. The CDR3 is 15 amino acids. CDR1 and CDR2 (germline): SGHDN, FVKESK. Trimming at V came to 5 bases and at J to 3 bases, leaving 10 bases not matched to a gene. The CDR3 coding sequence is TGTGCCAGCAGCTCCCCGGGGAGCGGGGTCTACGAGCAGTACTTC. Its translation: CASSSPGSGVYEQYF.

The chain uses TRBV7-9 and TRBJ2-7; D remains ambiguous. CDR1 and CDR2 (germline): SEHNR, FQNEAQ (reference sequence). The CDR3 is 13 amino acids. Trimming pared 1 base from V and 3 bases from J, leaving 7 bases between. The CDR3 sequence: CASSLGGYYEQYF. CDR3 bases: TGTGCCAGCAGCTTAGGAGGATACTACGAGCAGTACTTC. The full variable domain, rest sourced from reference TRBV7-9 and TRBJ2-7, is DTGVSQNPRHKITKRGQNVTFRCDPISEHNRLYWYRQTLGQGPEFLTYFQNEAQLEKSRLLSDRFSAERPKGSFSTLEIQRTEQGDSAMYLCASSLGGYYEQYFGPGTRLTVT.

The chain employs TRBV4-2 and TRBJ2-3, with 9 bases lining up with TRBD2. The V gene end was trimmed by 0 bases and the J gene end by 1 base; junction bases not matched to a gene: 5. The CDR3 covers 17 residues. CDR1 is LGHNA, CDR2 YNFKEQ, per germline. CDR3 sequence reads: CASSQEGRGGGTDTQYF. DNA of the CDR3: TGTGCCAGCAGCCAAGAGGGGCGGGGGGGCGGCACAGATACGCAGTATTTT.

This clone has ten or more counts. The CDR3 DNA reads TGTGCCAGCAGCTTAGAGAGCCAAGAGACCCAGTACTTC. It translates to CASSLESQETQYF. The genes are TRBV7-8 and TRBJ2-5; unclear D gene. Deletions cut 1 base from V and 1 base from J, with 4 bases between. CDR3 size: 13 residues. Germline V gene sequence: CDR1 SGHVS, CDR2 FQNEAQ.

This chain connects TRBV6-5 to TRBJ1-1; D uncertain. This CDR3 comprises 13 residues. The V end was cut by 1 base, the J end by 4 bases, with 7 bases between. Germline lookup yields CDR1 MNHEY and CDR2 SVGAGI. The CDR3 sequence is CASSYWGGTEAFF. CDR3 coding DNA: TGTGCCAGCAGTTACTGGGGAGGCACTGAAGCTTTCTTT.

J is TRBJ2-5 and V is TRBV4-3; TRBD1 matches at 10 bases. Germline V CDR1 and CDR2: LGHNA, YSLEER. V was pared by 0 bases and J by 4 bases, with 5 bases of the junction left unmatched. The CDR3 totals 16 residues. In DNA, the CDR3 is TGCGCCAGCAGCCAAGAACTGACAGGGGGCTCAGAGACCCAGTACTTC. Protein: CASSQELTGGSETQYF.